Sequencing of this TCR beta chain was carried out in a study of T cells after yellow fever vaccination. Regarding the study as a whole: By day 5 rather than day 15, the secondary response had peaked, though it was weaker.

The CDR3 is made up of 12 amino acids. Trimming removed 0 bases from V and 3 bases from J, with 4 bases in between. Germline V gene data show CDR1 as SGHRS and CDR2 as YFSETQ. This clonotype was counted many times. Its antigen is not identified. For TCR, cDNA came from 5'RACE template switching, which added a universal primer site and UMIs. TCRdb re-called the 5' RACE reads through MiXCR, storing one row per CDR3 protein. This table has about 330,000 distinct CDR3 sequences, about 6.6% appearing once. The sample here was PBMCs, taken around 45 days after the first yellow fever vaccination. The genes are TRBV5-1 and TRBJ2-7; D gene unclear. This TCR came from a man between 18 and 29 years old who received the YFV17D yellow fever vaccine. CDR3 amino acids: CASSLGVYEQYF. The CDR3 DNA sequence: TGCGCCAGCAGCTTGGGCGTCTACGAGCAGTACTTC.